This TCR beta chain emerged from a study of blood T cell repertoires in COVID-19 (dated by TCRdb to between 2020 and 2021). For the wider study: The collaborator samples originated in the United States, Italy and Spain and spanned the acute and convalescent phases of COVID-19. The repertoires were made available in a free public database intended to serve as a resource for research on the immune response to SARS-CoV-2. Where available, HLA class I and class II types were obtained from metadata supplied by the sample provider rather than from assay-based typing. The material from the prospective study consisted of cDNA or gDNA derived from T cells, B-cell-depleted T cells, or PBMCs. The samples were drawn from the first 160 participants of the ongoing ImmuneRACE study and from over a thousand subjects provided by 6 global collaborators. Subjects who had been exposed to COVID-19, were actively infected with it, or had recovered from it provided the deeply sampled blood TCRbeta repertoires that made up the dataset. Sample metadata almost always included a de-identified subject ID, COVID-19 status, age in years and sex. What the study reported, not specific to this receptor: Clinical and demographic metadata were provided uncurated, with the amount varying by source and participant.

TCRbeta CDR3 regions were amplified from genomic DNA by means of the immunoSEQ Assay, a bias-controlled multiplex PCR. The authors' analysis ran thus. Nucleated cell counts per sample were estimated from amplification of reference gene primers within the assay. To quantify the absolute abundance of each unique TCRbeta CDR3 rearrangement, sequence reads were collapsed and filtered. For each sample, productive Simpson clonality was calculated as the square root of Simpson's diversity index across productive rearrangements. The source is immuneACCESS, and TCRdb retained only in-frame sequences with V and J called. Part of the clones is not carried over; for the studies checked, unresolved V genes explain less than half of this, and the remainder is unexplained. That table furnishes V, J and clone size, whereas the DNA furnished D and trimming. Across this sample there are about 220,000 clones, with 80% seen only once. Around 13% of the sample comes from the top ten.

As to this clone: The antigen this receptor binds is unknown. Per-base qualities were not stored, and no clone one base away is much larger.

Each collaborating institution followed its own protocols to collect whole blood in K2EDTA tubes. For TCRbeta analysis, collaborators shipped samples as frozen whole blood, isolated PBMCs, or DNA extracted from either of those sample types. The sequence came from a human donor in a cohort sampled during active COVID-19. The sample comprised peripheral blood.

Read as DNA, the sequence is TGCGCCAGCAGCTTTTCCTGGAACACTGAAGCTTTCTTT. Translated, it reads CASSFSWNTEAFF. The rearranged chain carries TRBV5-1 and TRBJ1-1; no D gene can be assigned with confidence. The germline ends are 6 bases apart after V is trimmed by 2 bases and J by 1 base. According to the germline V gene, CDR1 reads SGHRS and CDR2 reads YFSETQ. Inclusive of the bounding cysteine and phenylalanine, the CDR3 is 13 residues long. Kept here is only the CDR3 DNA, which spans 39 bases and is read in frame from base 1.